The next 18 T cell receptor beta chains were all read from a single sample in a study of T cells after yellow fever vaccination. TCRdb ran MiXCR on the 5' RACE reads and lists one entry per CDR3 protein. The data show around 550,000 distinct CDR3 sequences, approximately 21% seen once. Sequenced material: PBMCs, taken 15 days after the yellow fever booster vaccination. All receptors come from a man in his thirties or forties who received the YFV17D yellow fever vaccine.

The chain links TRBV27 to TRBJ2-7, with no clear D. This CDR3 has 13 amino acids. CDR1 is MNHEY and CDR2 is SMNVEV in the germline V gene (reference sequence). Trimming pared 5 bases from V and 3 bases from J, leaving 11 bases between. The CDR3 loop is CASSPLESYEQYF. As DNA, the CDR3 is TGTGCCAGCAGTCCCCTTGAAAGCTACGAGCAGTACTTC.

This chain uses TRBV5-1 with TRBJ2-2, with TRBD2 matching 7 bases. This CDR3 has 15 residues. The V gene's germline CDR1 is SGHRS and CDR2 YFSETQ. After removal of 4 bases from V and 1 base from J, the junction contained 4 bases not matched to a gene. CDR3: CASSTGGLNTGELFF. As DNA, the CDR3 is TGCGCCAGCAGCACGGGAGGCCTGAACACCGGGGAGCTGTTTTTT.

This clonotype was seen only a few times. The chain combines TRBV12-3 or TRBV12-4 with TRBJ2-5; 10 bases map to TRBD2. V shed 3 bases and J 5 bases; nucleotides not matched to a gene: 9. The CDR3 is 16 residues long. The CDR3 reads CASSLGASGSPETQYF. The DNA of the CDR3 is TGTGCCAGCAGTTTGGGGGCTAGCGGGAGCCCGGAGACCCAGTACTTC.

This clonotype came up a few times. The chain links TRBV18 to TRBJ2-5; weak D call: TRBD2 (6 bases). Trimming stripped 2 bases from V and 2 bases from J, with 9 bases between. The CDR3 runs to 14 residues. The germline gives CDR1 KGHSH, CDR2 LQKENI. CDR3 DNA sequence: TGTGCCAGCTCACCAGCGGAGGGACAAGAGACCCAGTACTTC. Residues: CASSPAEGQETQYF.

The chain couples TRBV15 to TRBJ2-5; 8 nucleotides match TRBD1. Trimming cost V 3 bases and J 5 bases; bases outside gene matches: 11. The CDR3 sequence is 16 residues long. Germline assignment: CDR1 LNHNV and CDR2 YYDKDF (reference sequence). CDR3 in amino acids: CATSSTRTGRAETQYF. For the CDR3, the DNA is TGTGCCACCAGCAGTACCCGGACAGGGCGCGCGGAGACCCAGTACTTC.

This clonotype was recorded a few times. The CDR3 DNA is TGCAGTGCTGCAGACCACAATGAGCAGTTCTTC. Residues: CSAADHNEQFF. V gene TRBV20-1 combines with J gene TRBJ2-1; D gene ambiguous. V lost 5 bases, J lost 5 bases, and 7 bases lay in between. This CDR3 is built from 11 residues. Germline CDR1 DFQATT, CDR2 SNEGSKA (reference sequence).

This clonotype was detected only a few times. The rearrangement joins TRBV5-1 to TRBJ2-1, with D uncertain. The CDR3 loop spans 15 amino acids. The germline V gene has CDR1 SGHRS and CDR2 YFSETQ. The germline V and J ends were trimmed by 1 base and 2 bases, with 10 bases remaining between them. CDR3 nucleotides: TGCGCCAGCAGCTTGCCGGCCTACACCTACAATGAGCAGTTCTTC. The encoded protein is CASSLPAYTYNEQFF.

This clonotype has a handful of counts. The V call is TRBV15, the J call TRBJ1-1, with D perhaps matching TRBD1 (6 bases). Germline V gives CDR1 LNHNV, CDR2 YYDKDF (reference sequence). CDR3 length: 14 amino acids. The germline V and J ends were trimmed by 0 bases and 8 bases, with 13 bases remaining between them. The CDR3 sequence is CATSRDQWQGEAFF. CDR3 sequence (DNA): TGTGCCACCAGCAGAGATCAGTGGCAGGGGGAAGCTTTCTTT. The full variable domain, its missing parts supplied by reference TRBV15 and TRBJ1-1, is DAMVIQNPRYQVTQFGKPVTLSCSQTLNHNVMYWYQQKSSQAPKLLFHYYDKDFNNEADTPDNFQSRRPNTSFCFLDIRSPGLGDTAMYLCATSRDQWQGEAFFGQGTRLTVV.

The chain employs TRBV21-1 and TRBJ2-2; the DNA was not used to check the table's D call, TRBD2. TRBV21-1 is an annotated pseudogene. The CDR3 contains 14 residues. The CDR3 spells CASGPSGYTGELFF. In nucleotides, the CDR3 is TGTGCCAGTGGGCCCTCCGGGTACACCGGGGAGCTGTTTTTT.

In its sample, this clonotype was seen once. V usage is TRBV6-2 or TRBV6-3 and J usage is TRBJ2-5; no firm D call. The V and J ends lost 0 bases and 11 bases respectively, with 10 bases between them. Germline CDR1 reads MNHEY; CDR2 reads SVGEGT. The CDR3 totals 12 residues. CDR3 amino acids: CASSYSDAVQYF. The CDR3 DNA is TGTGCCAGCAGTTACTCCGACGCCGTGCAGTACTTC.

This clonotype has just a few counts. This chain uses TRBV4-2 with TRBJ1-4; D is perhaps TRBD1 (5 bases). V was shortened by 4 bases and J by 10 bases, with 31 bases between the two germline ends. The CDR3 contains 19 residues. Germline-derived CDR1 and CDR2 are LGHNA and YNFKEQ. This chain's CDR3 is CASSPTSPGPEGSFRKLFF. The CDR3, as DNA: TGTGCCAGCAGCCCGACCTCCCCGGGACCCGAGGGCTCATTTCGAAAACTGTTTTTT.

The rearrangement links TRBV5-5 to TRBJ2-2; no clear D. The germline V and J ends were trimmed by 0 bases and 4 bases, with 7 bases remaining between them. Per the germline V gene, CDR1 is SGHKS and CDR2 is YYEKEE (reference sequence). This CDR3 is built from 14 residues. CDR3 bases: TGTGCCAGCAGCTTGGCCGCCAGCACCGGGGAGCTGTTTTTT. Protein sequence: CASSLAASTGELFF.

This clonotype was counted between two and nine times. The genes are TRBV5-1 and TRBJ2-7, with D possibly called TRBD1 or TRBD2 (5 bases each). The CDR3 length is 14 residues. The germline V and J ends were trimmed by 4 bases and 3 bases, with 14 bases remaining between them. Germline V gene lookup returns CDR1 SGHRS and CDR2 YFSETQ. CDR3 DNA: TGCGCCAGCAGCCATGGGGACCGAATCTACGAGCAGTACTTC. It yields the protein CASSHGDRIYEQYF.

This rearrangement joins TRBV7-9 to TRBJ1-5, with D unresolved. CDR1 and CDR2 from the germline V gene are SEHNR and FQNEAQ (reference sequence). V was clipped by 1 base and J by 1 base, with 5 bases between them. This CDR3 has 14 amino acids. This CDR3 is CASSLDMSNQPQHF. The CDR3 nucleotides are TGTGCCAGCAGCTTAGACATGAGCAATCAGCCCCAGCATTTT.

The chain carries TRBV27 and TRBJ2-1; D is undetermined. The V end was cut by 0 bases, the J end by 6 bases, with 15 bases between. This CDR3 contains 16 residues. The germline CDR1 and CDR2 sequences are MNHEY and SMNVEV (reference sequence). DNA of the CDR3: TGTGCCAGCAGTTTATCGTGGGGTCGTAATCTCAATGAGCAGTTCTTC. It translates to CASSLSWGRNLNEQFF.

The table lists this clonotype with a few counts. The V and J genes are TRBV19 and TRBJ2-1, with a possible D match to TRBD1 (6 bases). V shed 9 bases and J shed 8 bases, with 14 bases lying between them. The V gene's germline CDR1 is LNHDA and CDR2 SQIVND (reference sequence). The CDR3 runs 12 residues. CDR3 sequence (DNA): TGTGCCAGCGGTAGGGGGAACCATGAGCAGTTCTTC. This gives the protein CASGRGNHEQFF. The complete variable domain, with remaining parts taken from reference TRBV19 and TRBJ2-1, reads DGGITQSPKYLFRKEGQNVTLSCEQNLNHDAMYWYRQDPGQGLRLIYYSQIVNDFQKGDIAEGYSVSREKKESFPLTVTSAQKNPTAFYLCASGRGNHEQFFGPGTRLTVL.

This clonotype turned up a few times. The chain employs TRBV12-3 or TRBV12-4 and TRBJ2-5; the match to TRBD2 covers 11 bases. The CDR3 extends over 14 amino acids. The trim removed 6 bases at V and 4 bases at J, leaving 4 bases unmatched. CDR3 loop: CASRSLAGGETQYF. The DNA of the CDR3 is TGTGCCAGCAGATCCCTAGCGGGAGGAGAGACCCAGTACTTC.

This chain joins TRBV6-5 and TRBJ2-3, with TRBD1 as a possible D gene (6 bases). The length of the CDR3 is 11 residues. Germline CDR1 and CDR2: MNHEY and SVGAGI. V lost 7 bases, J lost 8 bases, and 10 bases lay in between. Here the CDR3 reads CASNQGTTQYF. The CDR3 nucleotides read TGTGCCAGCAACCAGGGGACTACGCAGTATTTT.